This T cell receptor beta chain derives from a study of T cell changes during pregnancy in multiple sclerosis. Sequencing used immunoSEQ multiplex PCR; TCRdb keeps in-frame clones, though not all of them. The sample consists of about 51,000 clones, 94% of them appearing once. V lost 4 bases and J 2 bases, leaving 9 bases between the germline ends. The CDR3 totals 14 residues. Germline V lookup: CDR1 LNHNV, CDR2 YYDKDF (reference sequence). The input for sequencing was CD4+ T cells from peripheral blood mononuclear cells, taken in the second trimester of pregnancy. The clonotype originates from a female donor with multiple sclerosis, enrolled in a pregnancy study. This chain connects TRBV15 to TRBJ1-5; D unresolved. CDR3: CATSNEAGNQPQHF. As DNA, the CDR3 is TGTGCCACCAGCAACGAGGCGGGCAATCAGCCCCAGCATTTT.